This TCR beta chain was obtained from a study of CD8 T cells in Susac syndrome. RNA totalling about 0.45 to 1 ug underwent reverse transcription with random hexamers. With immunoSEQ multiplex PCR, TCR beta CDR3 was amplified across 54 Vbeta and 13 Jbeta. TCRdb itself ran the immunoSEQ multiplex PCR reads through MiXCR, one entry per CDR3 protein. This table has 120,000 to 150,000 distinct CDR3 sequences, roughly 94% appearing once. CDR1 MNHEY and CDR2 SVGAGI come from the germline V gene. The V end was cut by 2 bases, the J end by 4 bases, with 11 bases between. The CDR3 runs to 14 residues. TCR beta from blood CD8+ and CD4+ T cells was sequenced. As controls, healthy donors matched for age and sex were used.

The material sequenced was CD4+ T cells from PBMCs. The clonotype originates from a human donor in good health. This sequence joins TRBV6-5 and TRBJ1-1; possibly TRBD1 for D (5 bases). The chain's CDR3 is CASSYRQGSTEAFF. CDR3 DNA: TGTGCCAGCAGTTACAGGCAGGGATCCACTGAAGCTTTCTTT.